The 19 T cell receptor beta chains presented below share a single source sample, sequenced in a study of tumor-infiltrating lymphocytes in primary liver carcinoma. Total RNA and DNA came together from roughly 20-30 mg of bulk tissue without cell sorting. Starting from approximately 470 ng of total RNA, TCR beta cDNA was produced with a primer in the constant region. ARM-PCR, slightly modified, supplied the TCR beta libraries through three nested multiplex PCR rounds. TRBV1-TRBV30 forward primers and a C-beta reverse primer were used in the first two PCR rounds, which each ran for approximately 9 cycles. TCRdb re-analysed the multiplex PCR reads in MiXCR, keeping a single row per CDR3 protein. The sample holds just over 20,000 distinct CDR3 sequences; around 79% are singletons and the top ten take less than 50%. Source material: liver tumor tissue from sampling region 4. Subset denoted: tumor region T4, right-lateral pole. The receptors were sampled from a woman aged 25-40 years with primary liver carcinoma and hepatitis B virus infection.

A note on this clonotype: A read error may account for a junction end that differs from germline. CDR3 DNA: TGTGCCAGCAGCCGACTAGGCATGGTAGCTGAAGACTCGGATATGCAGTATTTT. Its translation is CASSRLGMVAEDSDMQYF. The chain carries TRBV4-1 and TRBJ2-3, with a weak D call TRBD2 (6 bases). Germline V gives CDR1 MGHRA, CDR2 YSYEKL. CDR3 length: 18 residues.

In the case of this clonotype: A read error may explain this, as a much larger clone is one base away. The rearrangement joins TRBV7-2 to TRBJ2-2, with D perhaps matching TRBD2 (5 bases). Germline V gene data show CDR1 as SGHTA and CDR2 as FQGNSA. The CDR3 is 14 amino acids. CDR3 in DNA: TGTGGCAGCAGCCAATACACTAGTTACGGGGAGCTGTTTTTT. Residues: CGSSQYTSYGELFF.

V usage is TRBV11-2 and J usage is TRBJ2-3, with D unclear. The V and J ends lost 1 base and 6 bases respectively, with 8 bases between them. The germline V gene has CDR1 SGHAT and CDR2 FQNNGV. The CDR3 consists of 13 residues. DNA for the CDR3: TGTGCCAGCAGCTTAGCGCTAGGGGATACGCAGTATTTT. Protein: CASSLALGDTQYF.

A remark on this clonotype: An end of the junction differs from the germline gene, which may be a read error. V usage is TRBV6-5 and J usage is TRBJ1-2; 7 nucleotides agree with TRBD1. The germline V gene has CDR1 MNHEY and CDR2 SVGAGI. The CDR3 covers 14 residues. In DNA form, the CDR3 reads TGTACCAGCAATTATAACAGACAGGGCAGCGGCTACACCTTC. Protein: CTSNYNRQGSGYTF.

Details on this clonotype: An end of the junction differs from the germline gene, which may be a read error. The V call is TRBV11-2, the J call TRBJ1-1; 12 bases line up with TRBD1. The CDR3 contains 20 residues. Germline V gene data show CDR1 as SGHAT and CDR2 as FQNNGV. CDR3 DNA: TGTGCCAGCAGCGCTCGGGACAGGGGGCGCAGAAGGTGGAGTAACACTGAAGTTTTTTTT. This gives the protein CASSARDRGRRRWSNTEVFF.

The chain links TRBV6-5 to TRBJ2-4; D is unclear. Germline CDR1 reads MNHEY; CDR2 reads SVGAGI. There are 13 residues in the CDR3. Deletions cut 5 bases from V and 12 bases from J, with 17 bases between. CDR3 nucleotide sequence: TGTGCCAGCAGTCAACATGAGGAGTCCAGTCAGTACTTC. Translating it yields CASSQHEESSQYF.

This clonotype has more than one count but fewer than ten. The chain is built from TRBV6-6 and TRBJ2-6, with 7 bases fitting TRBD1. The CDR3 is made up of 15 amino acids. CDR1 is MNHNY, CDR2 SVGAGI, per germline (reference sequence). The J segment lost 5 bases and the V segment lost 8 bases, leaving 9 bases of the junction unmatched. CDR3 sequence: CASFLRQGWANVLTF. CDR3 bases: TGTGCCAGCTTCCTCAGACAGGGTTGGGCCAACGTCCTGACTTTC.

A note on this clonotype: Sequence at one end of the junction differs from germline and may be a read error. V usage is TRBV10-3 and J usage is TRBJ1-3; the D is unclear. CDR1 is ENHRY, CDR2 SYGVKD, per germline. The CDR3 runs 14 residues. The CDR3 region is CAIGESVSRDTIYF. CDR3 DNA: TGTGCCATCGGTGAGTCAGTTTCTAGAGACACCATATATTTT.

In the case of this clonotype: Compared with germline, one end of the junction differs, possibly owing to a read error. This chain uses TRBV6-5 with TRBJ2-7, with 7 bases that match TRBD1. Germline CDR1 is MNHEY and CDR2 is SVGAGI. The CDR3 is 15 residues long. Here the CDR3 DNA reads TGTGCCAGCTGTTACAGGGACAGTAGCTCCTACGAGCAGTACTTC. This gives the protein CASCYRDSSSYEQYF.

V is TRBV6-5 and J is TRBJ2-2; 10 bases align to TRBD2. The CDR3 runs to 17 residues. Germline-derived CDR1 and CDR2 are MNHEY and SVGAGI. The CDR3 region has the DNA TGTATCAGCCAGGGCTGGCTAGCGGGAGTGGTTCGTGGGGAGCTGTTTTTT. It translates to CISQGWLAGVVRGELFF.

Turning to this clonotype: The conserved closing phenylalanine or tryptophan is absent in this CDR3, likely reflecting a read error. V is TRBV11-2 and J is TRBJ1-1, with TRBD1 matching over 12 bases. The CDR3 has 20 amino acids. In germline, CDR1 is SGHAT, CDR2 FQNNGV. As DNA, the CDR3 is TGTACCAGCAGCGCTCGGGACAGGGGGCGCAGGAGGTGGAGTAACACTCAAGCTTTCTAT. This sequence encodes CTSSARDRGRRRWSNTQAFY.

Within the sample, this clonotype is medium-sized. This chain's CDR3 is CASSQDWGAGVDTQYF. CDR3 bases: TGCGCCAGCAGCCAAGACTGGGGAGCGGGAGTAGATACGCAGTATTTT. The chain combines TRBV4-3 with TRBJ2-3; TRBD2 agrees at 8 bases. The CDR3 is 16 residues long. The germline CDR1 and CDR2 sequences are LGHNA and YSLEER. Unmatched junction bases numbered 7, after V lost 0 bases and J lost 5 bases.

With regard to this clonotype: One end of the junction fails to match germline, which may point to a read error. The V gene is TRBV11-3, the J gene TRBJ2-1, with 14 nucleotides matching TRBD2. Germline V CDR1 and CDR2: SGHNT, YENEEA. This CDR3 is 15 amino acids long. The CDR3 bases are TGTGCCATCAGCCGACTAGCGGGGGGGGCGTATGAGAAGTTCTTC. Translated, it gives CAISRLAGGAYEKFF.

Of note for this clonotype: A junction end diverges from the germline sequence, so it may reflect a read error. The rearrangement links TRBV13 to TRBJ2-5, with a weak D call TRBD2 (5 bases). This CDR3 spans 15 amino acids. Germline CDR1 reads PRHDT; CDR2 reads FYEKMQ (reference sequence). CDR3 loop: CVSSLTGSNQETQYF. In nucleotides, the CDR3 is TGTGTCAGCAGCCTGACTGGGAGCAACCAAGAGACCCAGTACTTC.

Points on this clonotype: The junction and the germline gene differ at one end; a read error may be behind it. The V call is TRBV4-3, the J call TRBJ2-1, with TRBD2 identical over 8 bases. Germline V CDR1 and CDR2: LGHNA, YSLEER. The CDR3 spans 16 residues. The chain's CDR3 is CASSPNVAGTRDEQLF. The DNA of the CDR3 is TGCGCCAGTAGCCCAAACGTAGCGGGAACCAGAGATGAGCAGCTCTTC.

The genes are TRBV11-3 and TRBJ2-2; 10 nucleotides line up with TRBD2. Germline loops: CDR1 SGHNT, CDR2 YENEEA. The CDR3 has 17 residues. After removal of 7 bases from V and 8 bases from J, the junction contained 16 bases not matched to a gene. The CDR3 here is CASNPNPILAGVGELFF. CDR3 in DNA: TGTGCCAGCAACCCGAACCCGATTCTAGCGGGAGTTGGGGAGCTGTTTTTT.

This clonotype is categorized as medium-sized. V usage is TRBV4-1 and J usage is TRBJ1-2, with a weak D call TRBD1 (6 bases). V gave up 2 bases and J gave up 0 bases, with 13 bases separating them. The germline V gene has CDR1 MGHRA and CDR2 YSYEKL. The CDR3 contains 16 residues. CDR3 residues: CASSQNGTKTNYGYTF. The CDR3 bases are TGCGCCAGCAGCCAAAACGGGACAAAAACTAACTATGGCTACACCTTC.

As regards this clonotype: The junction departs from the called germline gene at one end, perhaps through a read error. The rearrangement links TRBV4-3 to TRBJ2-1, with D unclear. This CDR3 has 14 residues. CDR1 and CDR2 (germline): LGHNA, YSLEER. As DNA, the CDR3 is TGCGCCAGCAGCCACGCAGAGTTGCTCAATGGGCAGTTCTTC. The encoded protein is CASSHAELLNGQFF.

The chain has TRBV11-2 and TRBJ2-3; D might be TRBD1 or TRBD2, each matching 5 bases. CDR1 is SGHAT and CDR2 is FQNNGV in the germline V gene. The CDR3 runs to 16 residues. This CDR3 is CANSRTRPGRGDTQYF. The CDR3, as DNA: TGTGCTAACAGCCGGACGCGACCGGGAAGGGGAGATACGCAGTATTTT.